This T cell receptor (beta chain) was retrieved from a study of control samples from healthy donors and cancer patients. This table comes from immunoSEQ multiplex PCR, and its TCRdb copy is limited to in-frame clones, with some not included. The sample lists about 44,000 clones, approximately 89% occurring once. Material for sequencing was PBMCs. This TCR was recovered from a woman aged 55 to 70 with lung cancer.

CDR3 DNA sequence: TGTGCCAGCAGCTTAGCTGGGGATGAAGCTTTCTTT. It codes for CASSLAGDEAFF. The chain joins TRBV7-9 to TRBJ1-1; D gene uncertain. Germline V CDR1 and CDR2: SEHNR, FQNEAQ (reference sequence). The V and J ends lost 0 bases and 7 bases respectively, with 6 bases between them. CDR3 length: 12 residues.